This note documents a single TCR beta chain sequence. This sample stems from a study of blood T cell repertoires in COVID-19. Study-level information: Samples of COVID-19 (acute and convalescent) were obtained from the United States, Italy and Spain.

Trimming pared 0 bases from V and 6 bases from J, leaving 3 bases between. The CDR3 contains 11 residues. Germline-derived CDR1 and CDR2 are PRHDT and FYEKMQ (reference sequence). Seattle's enrolled individuals joined amid active infection and were then monitored longitudinally. Original processing methods: The authors estimated nucleated cell counts from reference gene primer amplification. The assay was immunoSEQ multiplex PCR, and TCRdb's table has in-frame clones only and misses some. The DNA was the basis for D and trimming; V, J and clone size are from that table. The table shows a few hundred thousand clones, with less than 90% occurring only once.

This chain joins TRBV13 and TRBJ2-7, with D hard to call. The TCR originated in a woman aged 55-70 years with COVID-19, enrolled during active disease. Sequencing was performed on peripheral blood. Written as DNA, the CDR3 is TGTGCCAGCAGCTTAGGCGTCGAGCAGTACTTC. Amino acid sequence: CASSLGVEQYF.